This entry lists 29 T cell receptor beta chains sequenced from one sample in a study of OX40 agonist ivuxolimab in advanced cancers. Libraries were prepared by immunoSEQ multiplex PCR; TCRdb keeps only in-frame clonotypes and omits some of them. The sample shows over 100,000 clones, 93% of them seen only once. The material was CD4+ or CD8+ T cells sorted from blood, obtained in a trial of the OX40 agonist ivuxolimab. Every receptor here comes from an adult with an advanced solid tumor such as melanoma, head and neck, liver or kidney cancer.

The chain carries TRBV7-2 and TRBJ2-7; 15 nucleotides match TRBD2. Germline CDR1 SGHTA, CDR2 FQGNSA. This CDR3 spans 19 amino acids. With V trimmed by 5 bases and J by 1 base, 12 bases remained unmatched. The CDR3 loop reads CASSPHRTSGRVRSYEQYF. In DNA form, the CDR3 reads TGTGCCAGCAGCCCACACCGGACTAGCGGGAGGGTCAGATCCTACGAGCAGTACTTC.

This clone was observed a few times. The gene calls are TRBV9 and TRBJ1-3; the D gene is possibly TRBD1 (5 bases). V was shortened by 2 bases and J by 0 bases, with 12 bases between the two germline ends. Germline loops: CDR1 SGDLS, CDR2 YYNGEE. The CDR3 is 16 residues long. CDR3 sequence reads: CASSVNTGFSGNTIYF. The CDR3 nucleotides are TGTGCCAGCAGCGTGAATACAGGTTTCTCTGGAAACACCATATATTTT.

The chain carries TRBV30 and TRBJ1-1, with D perhaps TRBD1 (6 bases). Trimming shortened V by 4 bases and J by 5 bases, and 14 bases separated the two germline ends. Germline V gene data show CDR1 as GTSNPN and CDR2 as SVGIG (reference sequence). The CDR3 spans 13 residues. CDR3: CAWTGVEGTEAFF. DNA for the CDR3: TGTGCCTGGACAGGGGTAGAGGGGACTGAAGCTTTCTTT.

This rearrangement joins TRBV7-2 to TRBJ2-2; 9 bases match TRBD1. Germline CDR1 SGHTA, CDR2 FQGNSA. This CDR3 contains 15 residues. The junction had 6 bases not matched to a gene; V was cut back by 6 bases and J by 4 bases. The CDR3 loop reads CASRVDRGITGELFF. The CDR3, as DNA: TGTGCCAGCAGGGTGGACAGGGGAATCACCGGGGAGCTGTTTTTT.

The chain is built from TRBV4-3 and TRBJ1-5; 7 bases map to TRBD1. This CDR3 is built from 16 residues. Germline assignment: CDR1 LGHNA and CDR2 YSLEER. V lost 1 base and J lost 2; bases outside the gene matches: 5. CDR3 residues: CASSQVWGTGNQPQHF. CDR3 DNA sequence: TGCGCCAGCAGCCAAGTTTGGGGGACAGGCAATCAGCCCCAGCATTTT.

The chain employs TRBV5-6 and TRBJ2-7, with D uncertain. Per the germline V gene, CDR1 is SGHDT and CDR2 is YYEEEE. Deletions cut 3 bases from V and 6 bases from J, with 4 bases between. The CDR3 is made up of 10 amino acids. The CDR3 protein is CASSSIEQYF. CDR3 nucleotides: TGTGCCAGCAGCTCCATCGAGCAGTACTTC.

The genes are TRBV5-4 and TRBJ1-2; D is possibly TRBD1 (5 bases). Trimming removed 0 bases from V and 2 bases from J, with 8 bases in between. CDR3 length equals 14 residues. The germline CDR1 and CDR2 sequences are SGHNT and YYREEE (reference sequence). CDR3 sequence: CASSLAAGNYGYTF. CDR3 nucleotides: TGTGCCAGCAGCTTGGCCGCAGGGAACTATGGCTACACCTTC.

V gene TRBV7-9 combines with J gene TRBJ1-2; D unresolved. Germline lookup yields CDR1 SEHNR and CDR2 FQNEAQ (reference sequence). This CDR3 is built from 13 residues. Trimming pared 4 bases from V and 2 bases from J, leaving 8 bases between. The CDR3 here is CASSYDGNYGYTF. Here the CDR3 DNA reads TGTGCCAGCAGCTACGACGGGAACTATGGCTACACCTTC.

The CDR3 reads CASMGTSGGIGELFF. Written as DNA, the CDR3 is TGTGCCAGCATGGGGACTAGCGGGGGGATAGGGGAGCTGTTTTTT. V is TRBV11-2 and J is TRBJ2-2, with 15 bases identical to TRBD2. Trimming removed 7 bases from V and 8 bases from J; junction bases left unmatched: 5. CDR3 length: 15 amino acids. CDR1 and CDR2 (germline): SGHAT, FQNNGV.

V and J are TRBV10-3 and TRBJ2-2; 9 positions agree with TRBD1. V lost 10 bases, J lost 7 bases, and 7 bases stayed unmatched. The CDR3 is 13 residues long. Germline assignment: CDR1 ENHRY and CDR2 SYGVKD. The CDR3 DNA follows: TGTGCCACCCGAGGGACAGGGATCGGGGAGCTGTTTTTT. This translates into CATRGTGIGELFF.

The chain carries TRBV5-4 and TRBJ2-5; D may be TRBD1 or TRBD2 (7 bases each). Trimming removed 4 bases at V and 4 bases at J, with 17 bases between. This CDR3 is built from 15 residues. Germline V lookup: CDR1 SGHNT, CDR2 YYREEE (reference sequence). The CDR3 DNA sequence: TGTGCCAGCAGCCCGGGGGGAGCAGGGGGAGAGACCCAGTACTTC. Translation gives CASSPGGAGGETQYF.

The chain joins TRBV9 to TRBJ2-3, with 11 bases aligning to TRBD1. The CDR3 sequence is 16 residues long. Germline lookup yields CDR1 SGDLS and CDR2 YYNGEE. Trimming removed 4 bases from V and 2 bases from J; junction bases left unmatched: 6. The CDR3 region is CASSSGTGGVTDTQYF. CDR3 in DNA: TGTGCCAGCAGCTCGGGGACAGGGGGGGTCACAGATACGCAGTATTTT.

This clone was found once. The chain carries TRBV28 and TRBJ2-7; TRBD1 matches at 7 bases. Trimming removed 5 bases from V and 2 bases from J; junction bases left unmatched: 21. CDR3 size: 19 residues. Germline CDR1 reads MDHEN; CDR2 reads SYDVKM. Here the CDR3 reads CASSRQGSTSFLTTYEQYF. CDR3 bases: TGTGCCAGCAGTCGACAGGGTTCGACCTCTTTTTTGACCACCTACGAGCAGTACTTC.

The gene calls are TRBV7-9 and TRBJ2-1, with D possibly matching TRBD2 (5 bases). Trimming left V 5 bases short and J 3 bases short, with 23 bases between. Per the germline V gene, CDR1 is SEHNR and CDR2 is FQNEAQ (reference sequence). CDR3 length: 18 amino acids. CDR3 nucleotide sequence: TGTGCCAGCAGCCCTAACCCGCGCTTCCCGACTATCTACAATGAGCAGTTCTTC. Residues: CASSPNPRFPTIYNEQFF.

CDR3 sequence reads: CAISEIMARVDRGYTF. Here the CDR3 DNA reads TGTGCCATCAGTGAGATAATGGCCAGGGTAGATCGTGGCTACACCTTC. V and J are TRBV10-3 and TRBJ1-2, with a tentative D call TRBD1 (5 bases). The CDR3 length is 16 residues. V lost 2 bases, J lost 7 bases, and 20 bases lay in between. Germline V gives CDR1 ENHRY, CDR2 SYGVKD.

The chain links TRBV15 to TRBJ1-1; no clear D gene. The CDR3 sequence is 15 residues long. Trimming stripped 5 bases from V and 2 bases from J, with 15 bases between. Germline values: CDR1 LNHNV, CDR2 YYDKDF (reference sequence). The CDR3 region is CATSLRGVGNTEAFF. As DNA, the CDR3 is TGTGCCACCAGCCTCCGTGGTGTAGGAAACACTGAAGCTTTCTTT.

This clone was observed once. V is TRBV7-9 and J is TRBJ2-7; 8 bases align to TRBD1. V dropped 2 bases and J dropped 2; count of bases not matched to a gene: 8. Looked up from germline, CDR1 is SEHNR and CDR2 is FQNEAQ (reference sequence). This CDR3 comprises 16 residues. The CDR3: CASSLRTGLLTYEQYF. CDR3 in DNA: TGTGCCAGCAGCTTACGGACAGGGCTCTTAACCTACGAGCAGTACTTC. Full variable domain (missing parts from reference TRBV7-9 and TRBJ2-7): DTGVSQNPRHKITKRGQNVTFRCDPISEHNRLYWYRQTLGQGPEFLTYFQNEAQLEKSRLLSDRFSAERPKGSFSTLEIQRTEQGDSAMYLCASSLRTGLLTYEQYFGPGTRLTVT.

J is TRBJ1-6 and V is TRBV5-4; 7 bases are a match to TRBD1. J gave up 2 bases and V 4 bases, and 9 bases lay outside the gene matches. CDR3 size: 17 residues. CDR1 is SGHNT and CDR2 is YYREEE in the germline V gene (reference sequence). DNA of the CDR3: TGTGCCAGCAGCAAGGGGGCTCGAGGAGCCTATAATTCACCCCTCCACTTT. Translation gives CASSKGARGAYNSPLHF.

V is TRBV15 and J is TRBJ1-4; D is ambiguous. Trimming took 1 base from V and 5 from J, leaving 8 bases between them. The CDR3 sequence is 14 residues long. Germline V lookup: CDR1 LNHNV, CDR2 YYDKDF (reference sequence). CDR3 amino acids: CATSRVRPNEKLFF. The CDR3 DNA follows: TGTGCCACCAGCAGAGTCCGCCCCAATGAAAAACTGTTTTTT.

Concerning this clone itself: Other nucleotide sequences from this sample produce the same CDR3. The chain joins TRBV7-9 to TRBJ1-2; a weak D match, TRBD1 (5 bases). Germline CDR1 reads SEHNR; CDR2 reads FQNEAQ (reference sequence). Trimming took 5 bases from V and 4 from J, leaving 11 bases between them. The CDR3 sequence is 13 residues long. For the CDR3, the DNA is TGTGCCAGCAGCCCTGGGACCGGCTATGGCTACACCTTC. Its protein is CASSPGTGYGYTF.

The chain carries TRBV25-1 and TRBJ1-6; 10 bases are shared with TRBD1. Germline V gives CDR1 MGHDK, CDR2 SYGVNS. J was trimmed by 10 bases and V by 5 bases; bases with no gene match: 11. CDR3 length equals 16 residues. CDR3 sequence: CASSKAGTGVRSPLHF. In DNA, the CDR3 is TGTGCCAGCAGTAAAGCCGGGACAGGGGTCCGATCACCCCTCCACTTT.

The J gene is TRBJ1-5, the V gene TRBV4-3; 7 bases line up with TRBD1. Germline V CDR1 and CDR2: LGHNA, YSLEER. CDR3 length: 17 amino acids. V was pared by 0 bases and J by 9 bases, with 14 bases of the junction left unmatched. In DNA, the CDR3 is TGCGCCAGCAGCCAAGATCACACAGGGGCCACACCGAGGCCCCAGCATTTT. Translation: CASSQDHTGATPRPQHF.

This rearrangement joins TRBV30 to TRBJ1-5; 8 positions agree with TRBD1. Germline V CDR1 and CDR2: GTSNPN, SVGIG (reference sequence). Trimming took 0 bases from V and 4 from J; bases not matched to a gene: 11. This CDR3 contains 17 residues. In DNA form, the CDR3 reads TGTGCCTGGAGTGTACCCAGGGCGGACAGGGAGAATCAGCCCCAGCATTTT. It yields the protein CAWSVPRADRENQPQHF. Together with reference TRBV30 and TRBJ1-5, the CDR3 gives the full variable domain: SQTIHQWPATLVQPVGSPLSLECTVEGTSNPNLYWYRQAAGRGLQLLFYSVGIGQISSEVPQNLSASRPQDRQFILSSKKLLLSDSGFYLCAWSVPRADRENQPQHFGDGTRLSIL.

The chain links TRBV7-9 to TRBJ2-1; 12 bases fit TRBD2. The CDR3 consists of 17 residues. CDR1 is SEHNR, CDR2 FQNEAQ, per germline (reference sequence). The trim removed 2 bases at V and 9 bases at J, leaving 11 bases unmatched. CDR3: CASSLSVSSGRAFEQFF. Written as DNA, the CDR3 is TGTGCCAGCAGCTTAAGCGTGTCTAGCGGGAGGGCCTTTGAGCAGTTCTTC. Full variable domain (missing parts from reference TRBV7-9 and TRBJ2-1): DTGVSQNPRHKITKRGQNVTFRCDPISEHNRLYWYRQTLGQGPEFLTYFQNEAQLEKSRLLSDRFSAERPKGSFSTLEIQRTEQGDSAMYLCASSLSVSSGRAFEQFFGPGTRLTVL.

This clone was seen only once. This chain links TRBV6-1 with TRBJ1-2, with D possibly being TRBD1 (5 bases). V lost 4 bases to trimming and J lost 5 bases, with 20 bases between them. The CDR3 totals 16 residues. Germline CDR1 MNHNS, CDR2 SASEGT. CDR3 nucleotides: TGTGCCAGCAGTGGAGGCGGGGCCGGGACTCCTTATGGCTACACCTTC. This sequence encodes CASSGGGAGTPYGYTF.

The genes are TRBV18 and TRBJ2-3, with TRBD1 as a possible D gene (5 bases). Trimming cost V 2 bases and J 4 bases, with 13 bases left between them. Germline lookup yields CDR1 KGHSH and CDR2 LQKENI. This CDR3 spans 15 amino acids. The CDR3 region is CASSPGDWGPDTQYF. The CDR3 bases are TGTGCCAGCTCACCAGGGGATTGGGGCCCAGATACGCAGTATTTT.

The chain recombines TRBV6-6 with TRBJ1-2; D call uncertain. From germline, CDR1 is MNHNY and CDR2 SVGAGI (reference sequence). This CDR3 has 14 amino acids. The V end was cut by 5 bases, the J end by 4 bases, with 14 bases between. The DNA for the CDR3 is TGTGCCAGCAGTCAGCGTGGGCACAGCTATGGCTACACCTTC. The encoded protein is CASSQRGHSYGYTF.

The gene calls are TRBV9 and TRBJ1-3; D is unresolved. The germline V gene has CDR1 SGDLS and CDR2 YYNGEE. The germline V and J ends were trimmed by 7 bases and 2 bases, with 13 bases remaining between them. This CDR3 is built from 14 residues. The CDR3 nucleotides read TGTGCCAGCGGCCGTGCGGGGACTGGAAACACCATATATTTT. It specifies CASGRAGTGNTIYF.

This rearrangement joins TRBV28 to TRBJ1-1, with TRBD1 identical over 9 bases. There are 15 residues in the CDR3. Germline V gene sequence: CDR1 MDHEN, CDR2 SYDVKM. V was pared by 6 bases and J by 6 bases, with 11 bases of the junction left unmatched. CDR3 loop: CASSPTTGGVPEAFF. In DNA form, the CDR3 reads TGTGCCAGCAGCCCCACCACAGGGGGCGTCCCTGAAGCTTTCTTT.